The 21 T cell receptor beta chains below all came from one sample that was sequenced in a study of OX40 agonist ivuxolimab in advanced cancers. Assay used: immunoSEQ multiplex PCR; TCRdb lists only in-frame clones, some missing. The sample includes about 36,000 clones, 74% of them seen just once. The sample in question was CD4+ or CD8+ T cells sorted from blood, obtained in a trial of the OX40 agonist ivuxolimab. The receptors come from an adult with an advanced solid tumor such as melanoma, head and neck, liver or kidney cancer.

The CDR3: CASSLVDTGELFF. The CDR3 nucleotides read TGTGCCAGCAGCTTAGTGGACACCGGGGAGCTGTTTTTT. The chain couples TRBV7-8 to TRBJ2-2, with no clear D. The V and J ends lost 1 base and 3 bases respectively, with 3 bases between them. Looked up from germline, CDR1 is SGHVS and CDR2 is FQNEAQ. The CDR3 has 13 amino acids.

In this sample, this clone is medium-sized. This chain joins TRBV4-2 and TRBJ2-5; 10 bases agree with TRBD1. This CDR3 has 15 amino acids. The J segment lost 5 bases and the V segment lost 4 bases, leaving 7 bases of the junction unmatched. Germline loops: CDR1 LGHNA, CDR2 YNFKEQ. This CDR3 is CASSRDPGQGETQYF. CDR3 nucleotides: TGTGCCAGCAGCCGAGATCCGGGACAGGGGGAGACCCAGTACTTC.

The genes are TRBV6-5 and TRBJ1-2, with D hard to call. Looked up from germline, CDR1 is MNHEY and CDR2 is SVGAGI. Trimming took 6 bases from V and 8 from J, leaving 13 bases between them. The CDR3 consists of 12 residues. The CDR3 region has the DNA TGTGCCAGCAGAAGGTCTCTGGCGGGCTACACCTTC. Translation: CASRRSLAGYTF.

This clone was detected a few times. This sequence joins TRBV18 and TRBJ1-5; 9 nucleotides align to TRBD1. The CDR3 spans 15 residues. Trimming took 6 bases from V and 4 from J; bases not matched to a gene: 7. Germline V gene lookup returns CDR1 KGHSH and CDR2 LQKENI. The CDR3 loop reads CASSSGTGPNQPQHF. The CDR3 DNA reads as TGTGCCAGCTCGTCCGGGACAGGGCCTAATCAGCCCCAGCATTTT. Together with reference TRBV18 and TRBJ1-5, the CDR3 gives the full variable domain: NAGVMQNPRHLVRRRGQEARLRCSPMKGHSHVYWYRQLPEEGLKFMVYLQKENIIDESGMPKERFSAEFPKEGPSILRIQQVVRGDSAAYFCASSSGTGPNQPQHFGDGTRLSIL.

This CDR3 reads CASRSGGATQYF. The CDR3 DNA sequence: TGTGCCAGCAGGTCCGGGGGAGCTACGCAGTATTTT. V usage is TRBV6-6 and J usage is TRBJ2-3; a weak D match, TRBD2 (6 bases). Germline CDR1 and CDR2: MNHNY and SVGAGI (reference sequence). With 6 bases removed from V and 8 bases from J, the gap between germline ends came to 12 bases. The CDR3 is 12 residues long.

The chain employs TRBV30 and TRBJ1-1, with D unclear. Germline V gene lookup returns CDR1 GTSNPN and CDR2 SVGIG (reference sequence). This CDR3 is built from 14 residues. Trimming removed 0 bases from V and 4 bases from J, with 12 bases in between. CDR3 region: CAWSVLTGSTEAFF. Here the CDR3 DNA reads TGTGCCTGGAGTGTACTTACGGGAAGCACTGAAGCTTTCTTT. Combining the CDR3 with reference TRBV30 and TRBJ1-1 gives the whole variable domain SQTIHQWPATLVQPVGSPLSLECTVEGTSNPNLYWYRQAAGRGLQLLFYSVGIGQISSEVPQNLSASRPQDRQFILSSKKLLLSDSGFYLCAWSVLTGSTEAFFGQGTRLTVV.

This clone occurred a few times. V usage is TRBV7-8 and J usage is TRBJ1-6, with 8 bases identical to TRBD1. Germline V CDR1 and CDR2: SGHVS, FQNEAQ. This CDR3 contains 15 residues. V shed 4 bases and J 4 bases; nucleotides not matched to a gene: 3. The CDR3 coding sequence is TGTGCCAGCAGCTCCTGGACAGGGTATAATTCACCCCTCCACTTT. Protein sequence: CASSSWTGYNSPLHF.

The CDR3 DNA reads as TGTGCCAGCAGCCTCACAGGGAATACTGAAGCTTTCTTT. It encodes CASSLTGNTEAFF. This sequence joins TRBV5-5 and TRBJ1-1; D might be TRBD1 (6 bases). CDR3 size: 13 residues. V was trimmed by 4 bases and J by 5 bases, leaving 12 bases between them. Germline V CDR1 and CDR2: SGHKS, YYEKEE (reference sequence).

This clone was seen more than once but under ten times. V usage is TRBV19 and J usage is TRBJ2-7; weak D call: TRBD1 (6 bases). Trimming removed 3 bases at V and 3 bases at J, with 9 bases between. Per germline, CDR1 LNHDA and CDR2 SQIVND (reference sequence). The CDR3 sequence is 13 residues long. CDR3 amino acids: CASSMGHYYEQYF. The CDR3 bases are TGTGCCAGTAGTATGGGACACTACTACGAGCAGTACTTC.

Worth noting for this clone: Other DNA variants within this sample encode the same CDR3. The chain joins TRBV4-1 to TRBJ2-4, with 7 bases identical to TRBD1. The CDR3 sequence is 15 residues long. V dropped 3 bases and J dropped 5; count of bases not matched to a gene: 7. Germline assignment: CDR1 MGHRA and CDR2 YSYEKL. This chain's CDR3 is CASSHIGTVQNIQYF. The CDR3 coding sequence is TGCGCCAGCAGCCATATCGGGACAGTCCAAAACATTCAGTACTTC.

This sequence joins TRBV7-2 and TRBJ1-2; 7 bases agree with TRBD1. V lost 3 bases to trimming and J lost 5 bases; unmatched junction nucleotides: 9. CDR1 SGHTA and CDR2 FQGNSA come from the germline V gene. This CDR3 region has 15 residues. The CDR3 loop reads CASSFKSGQDYGYTF. CDR3 coding DNA: TGTGCCAGCAGCTTTAAATCCGGACAGGATTATGGCTACACCTTC.

J is TRBJ1-1 and V is TRBV7-9; 10 nucleotides match TRBD1. Trimming removed 6 bases from V and 1 base from J; junction bases left unmatched: 8. The CDR3 is 16 amino acids. Germline V gene sequence: CDR1 SEHNR, CDR2 FQNEAQ (reference sequence). CDR3 sequence: CASRRDRGQRNTEAFF. CDR3 nucleotides: TGTGCCAGCAGGAGAGACAGGGGGCAAAGGAACACTGAAGCTTTCTTT.

The chain has TRBV2 and TRBJ1-2; the match to TRBD1 covers 7 bases. Germline V lookup: CDR1 SNHLY, CDR2 FYNNEI. The CDR3 is 11 residues long. V trimming: 6 bases; J trimming: 6 bases; junction bases outside the gene matches: 1. CDR3 loop: CASRTGDGYTF. The DNA of the CDR3 is TGTGCCAGCAGAACAGGGGATGGCTACACCTTC.

The chain uses TRBV7-8 and TRBJ1-2, with 9 nucleotides matching TRBD1. CDR3 length: 15 residues. V was pared by 5 bases and J by 4 bases, with 8 bases of the junction left unmatched. CDR1 is SGHVS, CDR2 FQNEAQ, per germline. The CDR3 is CASSAQTGGIYGYTF. In nucleotides, the CDR3 is TGTGCCAGCAGCGCGCAGACAGGGGGAATCTATGGCTACACCTTC.

The chain combines TRBV30 with TRBJ1-2; D not certain. The germline gives CDR1 GTSNPN, CDR2 SVGIG (reference sequence). V lost 2 bases, J lost 4 bases, and 17 bases lay in between. This CDR3 has 15 residues. CDR3 in DNA: TGTGCCTGGAGTCCCACCTTCACGGGGTCCTATGGCTACACCTTC. Its protein product is CAWSPTFTGSYGYTF.

V gene TRBV28 combines with J gene TRBJ2-2; D call uncertain. CDR3 size: 15 residues. CDR1 MDHEN and CDR2 SYDVKM come from the germline V gene. Trimming took off 1 base at V and 0 bases at J, with 6 bases between the two ends. The chain's CDR3 is CASSLYLTNTGELFF. The CDR3 coding sequence is TGTGCCAGCAGTTTATATCTAACGAACACCGGGGAGCTGTTTTTT.

The V call is TRBV5-1, the J call TRBJ1-3, with no clear D. Germline CDR1 and CDR2: SGHRS and YFSETQ. Trimming removed 0 bases at V and 0 bases at J, with 4 bases between. This CDR3 contains 14 residues. The CDR3 region has the DNA TGCGCCAGCAGCTTGGGCAGCTCTGGAAACACCATATATTTT. As protein: CASSLGSSGNTIYF.

The chain employs TRBV6-4 and TRBJ2-5; D gene ambiguous. The germline CDR1 and CDR2 sequences are MRHNA and SNTAGT. Trimming removed 7 bases from V and 8 bases from J, with 17 bases in between. The CDR3 consists of 13 residues. CDR3 DNA sequence: TGTGCCAGCATTCAAAGCTGGCCTGAAACCCAGTACTTC. Its translation: CASIQSWPETQYF.

This clone turned up a few times. This chain connects TRBV7-6 to TRBJ2-1; weak D call: TRBD2 (6 bases). The CDR3 loop spans 16 amino acids. CDR1 is SGHVS, CDR2 FNYEAQ, per germline. Trimming cost V 2 bases and J 4 bases, with 15 bases left between them. CDR3 sequence (DNA): TGTGCCAGCAGCTTAAGAGGCAGCGGGCCTTACAATGAGCAGTTCTTC. As protein: CASSLRGSGPYNEQFF.

V gene TRBV28 combines with J gene TRBJ2-1, with TRBD1 identical over 7 bases. CDR3 length: 15 residues. Germline V CDR1 and CDR2: MDHEN, SYDVKM. J gave up 6 bases and V 8 bases, and 13 bases lay outside the gene matches. CDR3 DNA sequence: TGTGCCAGCGGGCGGCCGACAGGGCTCGTCAATGAGCAGTTCTTC. This encodes CASGRPTGLVNEQFF. Looking up the rest from reference TRBV28 and TRBJ2-1 gives the full variable domain: DVKVTQSSRYLVKRTGEKVFLECVQDMDHENMFWYRQDPGLGLRLIYFSYDVKMKEKGDIPEGYSVSREKKERFSLILESASTNQTSMYLCASGRPTGLVNEQFFGPGTRLTVL.

V usage is TRBV7-3 and J usage is TRBJ2-7, with a possible D match to TRBD1 (6 bases). V lost 3 bases, J lost 5 bases, and 17 bases lay in between. The CDR3 is 15 residues long. Germline CDR1 SGHTA, CDR2 FQGTGA. CDR3 in DNA: TGTGCCAGCAGCTTGACCGGGACACTAGGCCACGAGCAGTACTTC. Its translation is CASSLTGTLGHEQYF.